The 27 T cell receptor beta chains given below trace back to one sample, sequenced in a study of early stage breast cancer tumors. This table comes from immunoSEQ multiplex PCR, and its TCRdb copy is limited to in-frame clones, with some not included. The sample yields roughly 30,000 clones, about 80% seen once. Material: blood. These TCRs come from a person in their sixties or seventies with breast cancer.

This chain links TRBV9 with TRBJ2-3; D ambiguous. The CDR3 length is 14 residues. CDR1 SGDLS and CDR2 YYNGEE come from the germline V gene. V lost 0 bases, J lost 2 bases, and 7 bases lay in between. In DNA form, the CDR3 reads TGTGCCAGCAGCGTAGTGAGCTTCACAGATACGCAGTATTTT. It yields the protein CASSVVSFTDTQYF.

The chain carries TRBV5-1 and TRBJ1-1; 7 bases are shared with TRBD1. After removal of 3 bases from V and 0 bases from J, the junction contained 8 bases not matched to a gene. Germline CDR1 and CDR2: SGHRS and YFSETQ. CDR3 length equals 16 residues. In DNA, the CDR3 is TGCGCCAGCAGCTGGAGACAGGGACAAATGAACACTGAAGCTTTCTTT. Translating it yields CASSWRQGQMNTEAFF.

This chain connects TRBV7-9 to TRBJ2-4; D is perhaps TRBD2 (6 bases). From germline, CDR1 is SEHNR and CDR2 FQNEAQ (reference sequence). Trimming took 6 bases from V and 2 from J, leaving 20 bases between them. The CDR3 spans 17 residues. The CDR3 is CASSLRRGLPTKNIQYF. CDR3 nucleotides: TGTGCCAGCAGTCTCAGGAGGGGCCTCCCGACCAAAAACATTCAGTACTTC.

The V call is TRBV29-1, the J call TRBJ2-3, with 7 bases lining up with TRBD2. Trimming at V came to 4 bases and at J to 2 bases, leaving 6 bases not matched to a gene. Germline V gives CDR1 SQVTM, CDR2 ANQGSEA. This CDR3 contains 14 residues. The chain's CDR3 is CSVGAGELTDTQYF. The CDR3 DNA sequence: TGCAGCGTTGGTGCGGGAGAGCTCACAGATACGCAGTATTTT.

The chain couples TRBV14 to TRBJ1-1, with no clear D. V was cut by 8 bases and J by 10 bases, with 20 bases left in between. The CDR3 spans 13 residues. The germline V gene encodes CDR1 SGHDN and CDR2 FVKESK. The DNA for the CDR3 is TGTGCCAGCGGTACCCCCCGAGGGAGTGGAGCTTTCTTT. Protein: CASGTPRGSGAFF.

This sequence joins TRBV27 and TRBJ1-2; 11 bases align to TRBD1. Trimming cost V 2 bases and J 7 bases; bases outside gene matches: 6. Germline CDR1 MNHEY, CDR2 SMNVEV (reference sequence). This CDR3 is 15 amino acids long. The CDR3 DNA sequence: TGTGCCAGCAGTTTACTCGGACAGGGGGCTTTTGGCTACACCTTC. As protein: CASSLLGQGAFGYTF.

The chain combines TRBV6-5 with TRBJ2-7, with D perhaps matching TRBD1 (5 bases). V lost 8 bases and J 0 bases, leaving 14 bases between the germline ends. Germline CDR1 and CDR2: MNHEY and SVGAGI. This CDR3 contains 14 residues. The CDR3 here is CASARATGSYEQYF. Written as DNA, the CDR3 is TGTGCCAGCGCCCGGGCCACAGGCTCCTACGAGCAGTACTTC.

This sequence joins TRBV30 and TRBJ2-7; 8 bases fit TRBD1. V lost 5 bases and J lost 1; bases outside the gene matches: 4. The CDR3 totals 13 residues. Germline CDR1 is GTSNPN and CDR2 is SVGIG (reference sequence). CDR3: CAWRQGRSYEQYF. CDR3 in DNA: TGTGCCTGGCGACAGGGGCGGTCCTACGAGCAGTACTTC.

V and J are TRBV11-3 and TRBJ2-1, with D maybe TRBD1 (5 bases). The CDR3 covers 15 residues. The V end lost 5 bases, the J end lost 6 bases, and 17 bases lay between the germline ends. The germline V gene encodes CDR1 SGHNT and CDR2 YENEEA. This CDR3 is CASSANRQLFNEQFF. In DNA form, the CDR3 reads TGTGCCAGCAGCGCAAACCGACAGCTTTTCAATGAGCAGTTCTTC. The whole variable domain, filled in from reference TRBV11-3 and TRBJ2-1, reads EAGVVQSPRYKIIEKKQPVAFWCNPISGHNTLYWYLQNLGQGPELLIRYENEEAVDDSQLPKDRFSAERLKGVDSTLKIQPAELGDSAVYLCASSANRQLFNEQFFGPGTRLTVL.

The J gene is TRBJ2-5, the V gene TRBV19; 8 nucleotides match TRBD1. Trimming cost V 1 base and J 5 bases; bases outside gene matches: 3. Germline CDR1 is LNHDA and CDR2 is SQIVND (reference sequence). The CDR3 runs to 14 residues. This CDR3 reads CASSIGTGTETQYF. Here the CDR3 DNA reads TGTGCCAGTAGTATAGGGACAGGGACGGAGACCCAGTACTTC.

On this clone: The junction shows a germline mismatch at one end, possibly a read error. The chain carries TRBV2 and TRBJ1-5, with 7 bases matching TRBD1. The CDR3 consists of 15 residues. Germline-derived CDR1 and CDR2 are SNHLY and FYNNEI. As DNA, the CDR3 is TGTGCCAGCAGTGAATCCCCAGGGGGAGGTCAGCCCCGGCATTTT. Translated, it gives CASSESPGGGQPRHF.

The rearrangement joins TRBV19 to TRBJ1-1; TRBD1 agrees at 7 bases. The CDR3 has 14 amino acids. With 5 bases clipped from V and 1 base from J, the junction kept 4 bases outside the gene matches. CDR1 and CDR2 from the germline V gene are LNHDA and SQIVND (reference sequence). CDR3 amino acids: CASSAHRGNTEAFF. The CDR3 DNA follows: TGTGCCAGTAGTGCCCACAGGGGGAACACTGAAGCTTTCTTT.

The chain couples TRBV7-2 to TRBJ1-5; 8 bases are shared with TRBD1. The germline V gene has CDR1 SGHTA and CDR2 FQGNSA. The CDR3 length is 14 residues. V dropped 4 bases and J dropped 2; count of bases not matched to a gene: 1. As DNA, the CDR3 is TGTGCCAGCAGCTCGGGACAGGGCAATCAGCCCCAGCATTTT. Translating gives CASSSGQGNQPQHF.

The rearrangement uses TRBV19 and TRBJ2-1; 7 bases fit TRBD1. The length of the CDR3 is 14 residues. Germline V gives CDR1 LNHDA, CDR2 SQIVND (reference sequence). V lost 7 bases, J lost 5 bases, and 8 bases stayed unmatched. The CDR3 here is CASNRPQGDNEQFF. CDR3 in DNA: TGTGCCAGTAATAGACCGCAGGGGGACAATGAGCAGTTCTTC. The full variable domain, rest sourced from reference TRBV19 and TRBJ2-1, is DGGITQSPKYLFRKEGQNVTLSCEQNLNHDAMYWYRQDPGQGLRLIYYSQIVNDFQKGDIAEGYSVSREKKESFPLTVTSAQKNPTAFYLCASNRPQGDNEQFFGPGTRLTVL.

The genes are TRBV30 and TRBJ1-1; D is unresolved. The length of the CDR3 is 13 residues. The V end was cut by 2 bases, the J end by 1 base, with 8 bases between. Germline V CDR1 and CDR2: GTSNPN, SVGIG (reference sequence). Written as DNA, the CDR3 is TGTGCCTGGAGTCCACAGACGAACACTGAAGCTTTCTTT. Encoded protein: CAWSPQTNTEAFF.

The rearrangement uses TRBV4-3 and TRBJ2-7; 9 nucleotides line up with TRBD1. Per the germline V gene, CDR1 is LGHNA and CDR2 is YSLEER. The CDR3 is 15 amino acids. With V trimmed by 1 base and J by 7 bases, 8 bases remained unmatched. CDR3 loop: CASSQATGGWGEQYF. CDR3 nucleotide sequence: TGCGCCAGCAGCCAAGCGACAGGGGGATGGGGTGAGCAGTACTTC.

This clone has more than one count but fewer than ten. The V gene is TRBV29-1, the J gene TRBJ1-1; no reliable D call. The CDR3 length is 14 residues. V shed 4 bases and J shed 4 bases, with 16 bases lying between them. Germline CDR1 is SQVTM and CDR2 is ANQGSEA. In nucleotides, the CDR3 is TGCAGCGTTGCATGGTCGGGAATTCTCACTGAAGCTTTCTTT. This translates into CSVAWSGILTEAFF. The variable domain in full, with the rest retrieved from reference TRBV29-1 and TRBJ1-1, is SAVISQKPSRDICQRGTSLTIQCQVDSQVTMMFWYRQQPGQSLTLIATANQGSEATYESGFVIDKFPISRPNLTFSTLTVSNMSPEDSSIYLCSVAWSGILTEAFFGQGTRLTVV.

This clone was observed a handful of times. The chain carries TRBV7-3 and TRBJ2-2; TRBD1 matches 7 bases. This CDR3 contains 13 residues. The germline V gene encodes CDR1 SGHTA and CDR2 FQGTGA. J was trimmed by 5 bases and V by 4 bases; bases with no gene match: 1. CDR3 region: CASSSRGTGELFF. CDR3 DNA: TGTGCCAGCAGCTCCAGGGGGACCGGGGAGCTGTTTTTT.

This clone has only one observation. V gene TRBV5-1 combines with J gene TRBJ2-5; TRBD2 matches at 10 bases. CDR3 size: 19 residues. Germline-derived CDR1 and CDR2 are SGHRS and YFSETQ. Trimming cost V 2 bases and J 4 bases; bases outside gene matches: 17. DNA for the CDR3: TGCGCCAGCAGCTTCCCCTTGGCTAGCGGGAGTACGTCCCGAGAGACCCAGTACTTC. This sequence encodes CASSFPLASGSTSRETQYF.

This sequence joins TRBV28 and TRBJ2-7; TRBD2 aligns across 11 bases. This CDR3 is 15 amino acids long. CDR1 and CDR2 (germline): MDHEN, SYDVKM. With 7 bases clipped from V and 3 bases from J, the junction kept 8 bases outside the gene matches. The CDR3 loop reads CASTLGTSGIYEQYF. The CDR3 DNA is TGTGCCAGCACCCTAGGGACTAGCGGTATCTACGAGCAGTACTTC.

The chain is built from TRBV18 and TRBJ1-1; TRBD1 matches 7 bases. The CDR3 is made up of 13 amino acids. Germline V gene lookup returns CDR1 KGHSH and CDR2 LQKENI. The ends lost 4 bases at V and 5 bases at J; junction bases unmatched: 4. The CDR3 loop is CASSQDRSTEAFF. In nucleotides, the CDR3 is TGTGCCAGCTCACAGGACAGGAGTACTGAAGCTTTCTTT.

This sequence joins TRBV19 and TRBJ1-2, with D possibly TRBD1 on 5 matching bases. V shed 3 bases and J shed 0 bases, with 8 bases lying between them. CDR1 LNHDA and CDR2 SQIVND come from the germline V gene (reference sequence). This CDR3 region has 14 residues. The CDR3 protein is CASSIWGPNYGYTF. The CDR3, as DNA: TGTGCCAGTAGTATTTGGGGCCCTAACTATGGCTACACCTTC. The entire variable domain, with the rest obtained from reference TRBV19 and TRBJ1-2, is as follows: DGGITQSPKYLFRKEGQNVTLSCEQNLNHDAMYWYRQDPGQGLRLIYYSQIVNDFQKGDIAEGYSVSREKKESFPLTVTSAQKNPTAFYLCASSIWGPNYGYTFGSGTRLTVV.

The V call is TRBV28, the J call TRBJ1-3; D call uncertain. Per the germline V gene, CDR1 is MDHEN and CDR2 is SYDVKM. This CDR3 is 16 amino acids long. V was shortened by 3 bases and J by 3 bases, with 15 bases between the two germline ends. CDR3 sequence: CASSFSVALSGNTIYF. DNA of the CDR3: TGTGCCAGCAGTTTCAGCGTAGCTCTGAGTGGAAACACCATATATTTT.

This clone appeared a single time. The J gene is TRBJ2-5, the V gene TRBV18; 9 bases map to TRBD1. The V and J ends lost 0 bases and 1 base, in that order; junction bases with no gene match: 0. The CDR3 totals 15 residues. Germline assignment: CDR1 KGHSH and CDR2 LQKENI. This CDR3 reads CASSPPGQGQETQYF. CDR3 nucleotide sequence: TGTGCCAGCTCACCACCGGGACAGGGCCAAGAGACCCAGTACTTC.

This clone was found a few times. The rearrangement joins TRBV27 to TRBJ1-1, with TRBD1 as a possible D gene (5 bases). CDR1 is MNHEY, CDR2 SMNVEV, per germline (reference sequence). The CDR3 covers 13 residues. Trimming removed 0 bases from V and 4 bases from J, with 6 bases in between. The CDR3 DNA is TGTGCCAGCAGTTTATCGCAGGGCACTGAAGCTTTCTTT. Translated, it gives CASSLSQGTEAFF.

A single count supports this clone. The chain couples TRBV7-2 to TRBJ1-1, with no clear D. V was pared by 1 base and J by 11 bases, with 17 bases between. Germline V gene lookup returns CDR1 SGHTA and CDR2 FQGNSA. There are 14 residues in the CDR3. CDR3 DNA sequence: TGTGCCAGCAGCTTAGAGGTTTGGGCCCCATACGCTTTCTTT. Encoded protein: CASSLEVWAPYAFF.

V and J are TRBV5-1 and TRBJ2-5, with D hard to call. Per germline, CDR1 SGHRS and CDR2 YFSETQ. V lost 1 base to trimming and J lost 5 bases, with 9 bases between them. This CDR3 spans 13 amino acids. The CDR3 sequence is CASSLLGSETQYF. Written as DNA, the CDR3 is TGCGCCAGCAGCTTGTTGGGCTCTGAGACCCAGTACTTC.